This T cell receptor beta chain is from a study of T cells in Graves' hyperthyroidism and ophthalmopathy. Regions amplified from RNA transcripts were the TCR beta CDR3 regions. TCR CDR3 regions were first amplified by RT-PCR with HTBI primers. One entry per CDR3 protein results from TCRdb running MiXCR on the multiplex PCR reads. The data show about 420,000 distinct CDR3 sequences, approximately 13% seen once. This clonotype has a count of ten or more. At one end, the junction sequence differs from germline, possibly due to a read error. The CDR3 contains 11 residues. The germline gives CDR1 SQVTM, CDR2 ANQGSEA.

This TCR was recovered from a woman younger than 35 with Graves' hyperthyroidism. This rearrangement joins TRBV29-1 to TRBJ1-2, with D perhaps matching TRBD1 (6 bases). Sequencing was done on a sample of blood. The CDR3 is CSAEFGQSYTF. The CDR3, as DNA: TGCAGCGCTGAATTCGGACAGAGCTACACCTTC.